This TCR beta chain stems from a study of cytomegalovirus exposure and HLA in healthy donors. CDR1 is MNHNY and CDR2 is SVGAGI in the germline V gene (reference sequence). The V gene end was trimmed by 2 bases and the J gene end by 7 bases; junction bases not matched to a gene: 8. The CDR3 covers 14 residues. 60 Vbeta and 13 Jbeta primers were used in PCR. The protocol was immunoSEQ multiplex PCR, while the TCRdb copy is restricted to in-frame clones and leaves out a portion. The sample comprises more than 140,000 clones, over 75% of which are singletons, and 5.5% to 6% rests with the top ten. The source is a man aged 25 to 45 in good health and CMV-seropositive. This chain joins TRBV6-6 and TRBJ2-7; 7 nucleotides line up with TRBD1. The sequencing sample was made of PBMCs. CDR3 in amino acids: CASSYPGTVGEQYF. CDR3 DNA sequence: TGTGCCAGCAGTTACCCCGGGACAGTAGGAGAGCAGTACTTC.